These T cell receptor beta chains were read from a single sample in a study of regulatory T cells in long-lasting Graves disease. TCRdb independently ran MiXCR on the multiplex PCR reads; one entry per CDR3 protein. This sample carries around 460,000 distinct CDR3 sequences, roughly 21% of them seen once, and the ten largest clones take approximately 6.4%. This sample comprised peripheral blood mononuclear cells (PBMCs), obtained when the disease was refractory, from a patient treated with antithyroid drugs. The source is a female donor with Graves disease. Both conserved end residues are part of each CDR3. A D gene is named only where the DNA matches it firmly. Only some rows state a clone size, as once, few, many or a class for expanded clones.

TRBV24-1	TRBJ2-2	.	TRBD2	CATSDLTSGIDTGELFF	TGTGCCACCAGTGATTTGACTAGCGGGATTGACACCGGGGAGCTGTTTTTT
TRBV29-1	TRBJ1-2	many	.	CSVPRVNEGYTF	TGCAGCGTCCCGCGCGTCAATGAGGGCTACACCTTC
TRBV19	TRBJ1-1	.	.	CASRGSNTEAFF	TGTGCCAGTAGGGGGTCGAACACTGAAGCTTTCTTT
TRBV10-1	TRBJ1-6	few	.	CASSEILGNSPLHF	TGCGCCAGCAGTGAGATCCTGGGGAATTCACCCCTCCACTTT
TRBV6-2/TRBV6-3	TRBJ1-2	.	.	CASSYSRTSNYGYTF	TGTGCCAGCAGTTACTCGAGGACCTCTAACTATGGCTACACCTTC
TRBV20-1	TRBJ2-5	many	TRBD1	CSARGQGFETQYF	TGCAGTGCTAGAGGACAGGGTTTCGAGACCCAGTACTTC
TRBV19	TRBJ1-6	.	.	CATTRTTTFTYNSPLHF	TGTGCCACAACTCGGACAACCACTTTTACCTATAATTCACCCCTCCACTTT
TRBV20-1	TRBJ2-7	many	.	CSANREGSYEQYF	TGCAGTGCCAACAGGGAGGGCTCCTACGAGCAGTACTTC
TRBV12-3/TRBV12-4	TRBJ1-4	many	.	CASSHTGVPNEKLFF	TGTGCCAGCAGCCATACAGGAGTACCTAATGAAAAACTGTTTTTT
TRBV11-2	TRBJ2-7	few	.	CASSTISEDYEQYF	TGTGCCAGCAGCACCATCAGTGAAGACTACGAGCAGTACTTC
TRBV7-2	TRBJ1-1	.	TRBD1	CASRPGQGFEAFF	TGTGCCAGCAGACCGGGACAGGGGTTTGAAGCTTTCTTT
TRBV6-2/TRBV6-3	TRBJ1-1	.	.	CASSYAGPPMNTEAFF	TGTGCCAGCAGTTACGCGGGACCGCCAATGAACACTGAAGCTTTCTTT
TRBV18	TRBJ2-5	many	.	CASTEGGWQYF	TGTGCCAGCACCGAAGGGGGTTGGCAGTACTTC
TRBV10-3	TRBJ2-4	many	.	CAISESETPKSDIQYF	TGTGCCATCAGTGAGTCTGAGACCCCAAAATCGGACATTCAGTACTTC
TRBV7-2	TRBJ1-1	many	TRBD1	CASSLIGGLGTEAFF	TGTGCCAGCAGCCTCATAGGGGGCCTGGGCACTGAAGCTTTCTTT